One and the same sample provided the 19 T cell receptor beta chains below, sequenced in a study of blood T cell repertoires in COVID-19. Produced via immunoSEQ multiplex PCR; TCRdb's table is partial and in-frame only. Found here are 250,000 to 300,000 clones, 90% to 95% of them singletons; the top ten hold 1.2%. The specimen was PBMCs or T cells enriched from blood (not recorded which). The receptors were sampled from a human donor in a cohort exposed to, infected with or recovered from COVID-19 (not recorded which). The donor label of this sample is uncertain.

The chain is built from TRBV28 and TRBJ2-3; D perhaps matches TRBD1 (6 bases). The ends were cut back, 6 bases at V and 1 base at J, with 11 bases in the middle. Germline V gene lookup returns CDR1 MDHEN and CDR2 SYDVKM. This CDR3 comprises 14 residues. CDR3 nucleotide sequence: TGTGCCAGCAGCTCAGGGGCGGGCACAGATACGCAGTATTTT. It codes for CASSSGAGTDTQYF.

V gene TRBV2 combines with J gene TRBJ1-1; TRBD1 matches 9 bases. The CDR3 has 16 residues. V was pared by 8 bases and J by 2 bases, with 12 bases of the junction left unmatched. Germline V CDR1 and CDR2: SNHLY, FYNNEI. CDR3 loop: CASGWSGTGKNTEAFF. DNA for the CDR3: TGTGCCAGCGGCTGGTCCGGGACAGGGAAAAACACTGAAGCTTTCTTT.

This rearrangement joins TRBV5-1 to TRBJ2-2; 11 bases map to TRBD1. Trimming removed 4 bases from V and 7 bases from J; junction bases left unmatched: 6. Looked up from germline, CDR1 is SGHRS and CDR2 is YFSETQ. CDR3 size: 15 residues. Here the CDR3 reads CASSPGQGVGGELFF. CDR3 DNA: TGCGCCAGCAGCCCGGGACAGGGGGTAGGCGGGGAGCTGTTTTTT. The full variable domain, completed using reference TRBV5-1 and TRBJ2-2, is KAGVTQTPRYLIKTRGQQVTLSCSPISGHRSVSWYQQTPGQGLQFLFEYFSETQRNKGNFPGRFSGRQFSNSRSEMNVSTLELGDSALYLCASSPGQGVGGELFFGEGSRLTVL.

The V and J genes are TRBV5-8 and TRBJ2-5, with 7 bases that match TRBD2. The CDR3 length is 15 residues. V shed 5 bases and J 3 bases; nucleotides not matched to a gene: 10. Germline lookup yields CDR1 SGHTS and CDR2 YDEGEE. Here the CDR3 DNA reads TGTGCCAGCAGTCGATTGGTAACTAGCGAAGAGACCCAGTACTTC. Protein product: CASSRLVTSEETQYF.

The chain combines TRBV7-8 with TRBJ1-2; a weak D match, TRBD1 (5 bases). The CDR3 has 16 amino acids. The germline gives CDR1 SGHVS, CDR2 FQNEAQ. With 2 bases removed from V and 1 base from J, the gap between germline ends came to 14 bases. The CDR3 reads CASSLRRTGGNYGYTF. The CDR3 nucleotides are TGTGCCAGCAGCTTAAGGCGGACGGGGGGTAACTATGGCTACACCTTC.

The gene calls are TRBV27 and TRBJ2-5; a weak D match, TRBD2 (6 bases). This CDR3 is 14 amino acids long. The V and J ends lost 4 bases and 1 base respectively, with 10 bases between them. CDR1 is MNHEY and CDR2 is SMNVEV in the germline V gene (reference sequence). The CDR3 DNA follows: TGTGCCAGCAGTTCGCGGGGACTCCAAGAGACCCAGTACTTC. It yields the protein CASSSRGLQETQYF.

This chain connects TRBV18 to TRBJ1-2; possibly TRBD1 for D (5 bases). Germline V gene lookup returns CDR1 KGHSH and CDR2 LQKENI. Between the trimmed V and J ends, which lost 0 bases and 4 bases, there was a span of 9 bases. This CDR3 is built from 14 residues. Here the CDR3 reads CASSPPTVTYGYTF. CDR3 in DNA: TGTGCCAGCTCACCACCGACAGTTACCTATGGCTACACCTTC.

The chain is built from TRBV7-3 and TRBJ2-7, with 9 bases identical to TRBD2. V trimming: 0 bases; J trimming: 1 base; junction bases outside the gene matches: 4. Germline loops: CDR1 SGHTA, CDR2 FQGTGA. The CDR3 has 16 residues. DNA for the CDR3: TGTGCCAGCAGCTTAACGAGGCTAGCGGGGTCCTACGAGCAGTACTTC. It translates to CASSLTRLAGSYEQYF.

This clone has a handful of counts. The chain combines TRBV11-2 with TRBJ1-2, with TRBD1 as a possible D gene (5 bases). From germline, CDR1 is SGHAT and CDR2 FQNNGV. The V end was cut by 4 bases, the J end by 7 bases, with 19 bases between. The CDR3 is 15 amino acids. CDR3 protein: CASSSQSGASGGYTF. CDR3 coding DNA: TGTGCCAGCAGCTCCCAAAGTGGGGCCTCGGGTGGCTACACCTTC.

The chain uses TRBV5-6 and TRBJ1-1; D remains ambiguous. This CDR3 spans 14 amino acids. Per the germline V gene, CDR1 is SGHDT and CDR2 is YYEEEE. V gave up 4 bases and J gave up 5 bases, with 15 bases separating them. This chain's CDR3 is CASSPTGRETEAFF. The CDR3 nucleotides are TGTGCCAGCAGCCCCACCGGGCGGGAGACTGAAGCTTTCTTT.

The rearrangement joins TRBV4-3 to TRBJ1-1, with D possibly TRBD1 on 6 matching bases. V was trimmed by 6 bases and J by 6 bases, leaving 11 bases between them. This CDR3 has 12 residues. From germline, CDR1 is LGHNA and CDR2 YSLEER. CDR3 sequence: CASSGQGSEAFF. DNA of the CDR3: TGCGCCAGCAGTGGGCAGGGGTCTGAAGCTTTCTTT.

The CDR3 is CASSIEGTTTGELFF. CDR3 coding DNA: TGTGCCAGTAGTATAGAGGGGACAACGACCGGGGAGCTGTTTTTT. The chain carries TRBV19 and TRBJ2-2; tentatively, D is TRBD1 (6 bases). The ends were cut back, 0 bases at V and 5 bases at J, with 10 bases in the middle. Germline-derived CDR1 and CDR2 are LNHDA and SQIVND (reference sequence). The CDR3 length is 15 residues.

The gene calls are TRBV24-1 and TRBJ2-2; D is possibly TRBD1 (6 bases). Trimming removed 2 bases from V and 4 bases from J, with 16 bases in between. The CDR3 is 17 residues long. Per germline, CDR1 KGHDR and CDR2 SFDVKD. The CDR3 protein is CATSDSFDRRPTGELFF. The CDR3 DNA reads TGTGCCACCAGTGATTCGTTCGACAGGAGACCCACCGGGGAGCTGTTTTTT.

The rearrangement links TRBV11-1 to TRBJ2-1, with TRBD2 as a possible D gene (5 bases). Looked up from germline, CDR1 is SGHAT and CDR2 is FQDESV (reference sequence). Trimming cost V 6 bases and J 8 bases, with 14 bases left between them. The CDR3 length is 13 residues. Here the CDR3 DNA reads TGTGCCAGCAGGCTTGGGAGTACGGATGAGCAGTTCTTC. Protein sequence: CASRLGSTDEQFF.

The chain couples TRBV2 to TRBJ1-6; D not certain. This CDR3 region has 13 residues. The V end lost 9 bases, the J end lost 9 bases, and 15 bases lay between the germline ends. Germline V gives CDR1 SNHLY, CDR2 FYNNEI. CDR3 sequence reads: CASIRDLGSPLHF. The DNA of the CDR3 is TGTGCCAGTATCCGGGATTTGGGTTCACCCCTCCACTTT.

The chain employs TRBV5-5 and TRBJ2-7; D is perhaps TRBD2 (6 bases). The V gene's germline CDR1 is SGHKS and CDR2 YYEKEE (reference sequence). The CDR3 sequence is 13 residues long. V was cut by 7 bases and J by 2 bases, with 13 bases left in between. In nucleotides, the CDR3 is TGTGCCAGCCCCACAGGAGGGACCTACGAGCAGTACTTC. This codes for CASPTGGTYEQYF. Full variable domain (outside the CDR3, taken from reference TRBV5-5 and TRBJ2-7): DAGVTQSPTHLIKTRGQQVTLRCSPISGHKSVSWYQQVLGQGPQFIFQYYEKEERGRGNFPDRFSARQFPNYSSELNVNALLLGDSALYLCASPTGGTYEQYFGPGTRLTVT.

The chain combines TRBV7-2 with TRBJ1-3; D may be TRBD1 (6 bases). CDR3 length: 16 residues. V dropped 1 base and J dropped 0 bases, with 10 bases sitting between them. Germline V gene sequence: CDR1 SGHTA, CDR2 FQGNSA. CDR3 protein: CASSLETGFSGNTIYF. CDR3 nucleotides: TGTGCCAGCAGCTTAGAGACAGGCTTCTCTGGAAACACCATATATTTT.

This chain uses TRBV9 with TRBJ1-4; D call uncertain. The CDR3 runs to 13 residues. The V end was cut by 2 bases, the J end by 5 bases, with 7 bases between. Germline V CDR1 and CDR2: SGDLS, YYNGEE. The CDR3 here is CASSVAENEKLFF. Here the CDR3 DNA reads TGTGCCAGCAGCGTGGCAGAAAATGAAAAACTGTTTTTT.

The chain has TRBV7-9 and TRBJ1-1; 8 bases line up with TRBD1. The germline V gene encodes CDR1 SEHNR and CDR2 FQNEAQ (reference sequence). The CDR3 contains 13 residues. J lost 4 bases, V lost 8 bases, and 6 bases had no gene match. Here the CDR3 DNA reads TGTGCCAGCTCCCAGGGGGCGGGCACTGAAGCTTTCTTT. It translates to CASSQGAGTEAFF.